This T cell receptor (beta chain) was captured in a study of cytomegalovirus exposure and HLA in healthy donors. Whole-study results and caveats: Among TCR beta chains, those listed as cytomegalovirus-associated numbered more than 150. Among the CMV-associated chains, a few were confirmed in vitro as specific for CMV antigens. High sensitivity and specificity were reportedly achieved when the classifier diagnosed cytomegalovirus status.

Repertoires were generated with immunoSEQ multiplex PCR, while TCRdb's copy carries only in-frame clones and drops some. The sample has roughly 120,000 clones; roughly 86% are singletons. CDR3 length equals 15 residues. The V gene's germline CDR1 is LNHDA and CDR2 SQIVND (reference sequence). V was clipped by 4 bases and J by 3 bases; unmatched bases: 6. About this clone itself: Its cognate antigen is unknown.

The clonotype was recovered from a man aged 25-45 years in good health and CMV-seronegative. This chain uses TRBV19 with TRBJ1-2; 9 bases map to TRBD1. Material: PBMCs. The DNA of the CDR3 is TGTGCCAGTAGTAACAAAAGGACAGGGGACTATGGCTACACCTTC. The encoded protein is CASSNKRTGDYGYTF.